The 20 T cell receptor beta chains given below trace back to one sample, sequenced in a study of T cell changes during pregnancy in multiple sclerosis. Only in-frame clones appear in the TCRdb table, and some are missing; sequencing was by immunoSEQ multiplex PCR. The sample holds 30,000 to 45,000 clones, about nine tenths seen once. The input for sequencing was CD8+ T cells from peripheral blood mononuclear cells, taken before pregnancy. The receptors stem from a female donor with multiple sclerosis, enrolled in a pregnancy study.

In DNA form, the CDR3 reads TGTGCCAGCAATCCTCCCCCCGGGACAGGGGTTAACGAGCAGTACTTC. Translation: CASNPPPGTGVNEQYF. The chain couples TRBV7-2 to TRBJ2-7; 10 bases map to TRBD1. CDR1 and CDR2 (germline): SGHTA, FQGNSA. Germline trimming cut 7 bases from V and 5 bases from J; bases unmatched to any gene: 14. The CDR3 extends over 16 amino acids.

The CDR3 is CASSFVGGFNEKLFF. The CDR3 bases are TGTGCCAGCAGCTTTGTCGGGGGATTTAATGAAAAACTGTTTTTT. V usage is TRBV7-9 and J usage is TRBJ1-4; maybe TRBD1 (5 bases). Germline lookup yields CDR1 SEHNR and CDR2 FQNEAQ (reference sequence). The V and J ends lost 3 bases and 4 bases respectively, with 12 bases between them. The CDR3 runs to 15 residues. Using reference TRBV7-9 and TRBJ1-4 for the parts outside the CDR3, the full variable domain is DTGVSQNPRHKITKRGQNVTFRCDPISEHNRLYWYRQTLGQGPEFLTYFQNEAQLEKSRLLSDRFSAERPKGSFSTLEIQRTEQGDSAMYLCASSFVGGFNEKLFFGSGTQLSVL.

This sequence joins TRBV2 and TRBJ1-5; D ambiguous. CDR3 length: 15 amino acids. V lost 2 bases and J 4 bases, leaving 12 bases between the germline ends. In germline, CDR1 is SNHLY, CDR2 FYNNEI. The CDR3 protein is CASSEFGRTNQPQHF. CDR3 in DNA: TGTGCCAGCAGTGAATTTGGGCGGACTAATCAGCCCCAGCATTTT.

The chain links TRBV5-1 to TRBJ1-1; D may be TRBD1 (5 bases). The ends were cut back, 1 base at V and 11 bases at J, with 12 bases in the middle. The germline V gene has CDR1 SGHRS and CDR2 YFSETQ. This CDR3 has 12 amino acids. CDR3: CASSLPGLGAFF. The CDR3 DNA reads as TGCGCCAGCAGCTTGCCAGGGCTCGGGGCTTTCTTT.

The chain employs TRBV19 and TRBJ1-5; the D is unclear. V lost 1 base to trimming and J lost 6 bases, with 13 bases between them. Germline V gene sequence: CDR1 LNHDA, CDR2 SQIVND (reference sequence). This CDR3 spans 15 amino acids. The CDR3, as DNA: TGTGCCAGTAGTATAGTAGCTCGCGGACTTCAGCCCCAGCATTTT. This encodes CASSIVARGLQPQHF. The full variable domain, its missing parts supplied by reference TRBV19 and TRBJ1-5, is DGGITQSPKYLFRKEGQNVTLSCEQNLNHDAMYWYRQDPGQGLRLIYYSQIVNDFQKGDIAEGYSVSREKKESFPLTVTSAQKNPTAFYLCASSIVARGLQPQHFGDGTRLSIL.

V is TRBV7-9 and J is TRBJ2-7; D possibly corresponds to TRBD1 (6 bases). Germline V gene data show CDR1 as SEHNR and CDR2 as FQNEAQ (reference sequence). The CDR3 is made up of 16 amino acids. Trimming pared 5 bases from V and 2 bases from J, leaving 19 bases between. The CDR3 loop is CASSPPRDIWTYEQYF. The DNA of the CDR3 is TGTGCCAGCAGCCCCCCCCGGGACATCTGGACCTACGAGCAGTACTTC.

The chain employs TRBV27 and TRBJ2-7; the match to TRBD2 covers 7 bases. This CDR3 contains 15 residues. With V trimmed by 4 bases and J by 5 bases, 11 bases remained unmatched. Germline V lookup: CDR1 MNHEY, CDR2 SMNVEV (reference sequence). In nucleotides, the CDR3 is TGTGCCAGCAGTTCCAAGCGGGACCGCCTGAACGAGCAGTACTTC. Translating it yields CASSSKRDRLNEQYF.

V gene TRBV7-6 combines with J gene TRBJ2-3; 8 nucleotides line up with TRBD2. CDR1 and CDR2 from the germline V gene are SGHVS and FNYEAQ. V shed 2 bases, J shed 1 base, and the junction held 14 bases outside the gene matches. The CDR3 is 19 amino acids. The CDR3 region is CASSLRGLVGESGTDTQYF. The DNA of the CDR3 is TGTGCCAGCAGCTTAAGGGGACTAGTAGGGGAGAGTGGCACAGATACGCAGTATTTT. Supplemented by reference TRBV7-6 and TRBJ2-3, the full variable domain reads GAGVSQSPRYKVTKRGQDVALRCDPISGHVSLYWYRQALGQGPEFLTYFNYEAQQDKSGLPNDRFSAERPEGSISTLTIQRTEQRDSAMYRCASSLRGLVGESGTDTQYFGPGTRLTVL.

The chain uses TRBV6-4 and TRBJ1-1; D not certain. Trimming left V 0 bases short and J 6 bases short, with 11 bases between. Germline values: CDR1 MRHNA, CDR2 SNTAGT. This CDR3 is 14 amino acids long. The CDR3 nucleotides are TGTGCCAGCAGTGACTCGAGGAAGATACCTGAAGCTTTCTTT. It yields the protein CASSDSRKIPEAFF.

The chain carries TRBV13 and TRBJ2-7; D is possibly TRBD2 (6 bases). Germline loops: CDR1 PRHDT, CDR2 FYEKMQ (reference sequence). CDR3 length equals 13 residues. Trimming left V 6 bases short and J 3 bases short, with 12 bases between. CDR3 in DNA: TGTGCCAGCAGTCCTGGCGGGGTCTACGAGCAGTACTTC. It specifies CASSPGGVYEQYF.

This clone was recorded once. CDR3 coding DNA: TGTGCCAGCAGTTTCGGCAGGGGCACCGGGGAGCTGTTTTTT. Its translation is CASSFGRGTGELFF. The chain recombines TRBV27 with TRBJ2-2, with a possible D match to TRBD1 (6 bases). Trimming removed 3 bases at V and 4 bases at J, with 9 bases between. The CDR3 covers 14 residues. The germline V gene encodes CDR1 MNHEY and CDR2 SMNVEV (reference sequence).

The chain has TRBV6-1 and TRBJ1-6; D may be TRBD1 (5 bases). The CDR3 extends over 14 amino acids. Germline V gene sequence: CDR1 MNHNS, CDR2 SASEGT. CDR3 residues: CGGRDRGNNSPLHF. The CDR3 coding sequence is TGTGGGGGGAGGGATAGGGGTAATAATTCACCCCTCCACTTT.

CDR3 amino acids: CASSDGQGMNYGYTF. The CDR3 coding sequence is TGTGCCAGCAGTGACGGACAGGGGATGAACTATGGCTACACCTTC. The chain recombines TRBV6-6 with TRBJ1-2, with TRBD1 identical over 9 bases. CDR3 length: 15 amino acids. Germline lookup yields CDR1 MNHNY and CDR2 SVGAGI (reference sequence). V shed 5 bases and J 2 bases; nucleotides not matched to a gene: 6.

The V and J genes are TRBV2 and TRBJ1-3, with 7 bases matching TRBD1. CDR1 is SNHLY, CDR2 FYNNEI, per germline. The CDR3 totals 15 residues. Unmatched junction bases numbered 7, after V lost 4 bases and J lost 4 bases. CDR3 nucleotide sequence: TGTGCCAGCAGTGTTGACAGGGCGGGCGGAAACACCATATATTTT. This sequence encodes CASSVDRAGGNTIYF.

The CDR3 DNA is TGTGCCAGCAGTTTACCCACTAGCGGGAGAGGAACCGGGGAGCTGTTTTTT. Protein product: CASSLPTSGRGTGELFF. V gene TRBV28 combines with J gene TRBJ2-2; TRBD2 agrees at 11 bases. CDR1 and CDR2 from the germline V gene are MDHEN and SYDVKM. The J segment lost 5 bases and the V segment lost 2 bases, leaving 7 bases of the junction unmatched. The CDR3 runs 17 residues.

Only a few counts were recorded for this clone. The rearrangement joins TRBV6-6 to TRBJ2-3, with D perhaps TRBD2 (6 bases). The CDR3 totals 15 residues. V was trimmed by 2 bases and J by 6 bases, leaving 15 bases between them. Germline loops: CDR1 MNHNY, CDR2 SVGAGI (reference sequence). The CDR3 loop is CASSYVVQAGDTQYF. The CDR3 region has the DNA TGTGCCAGCAGTTACGTCGTCCAGGCGGGGGATACGCAGTATTTT.

V usage is TRBV7-2 and J usage is TRBJ2-2; D possibly corresponds to TRBD2 (7 bases). This CDR3 is 17 amino acids long. Between the trimmed V and J ends, which lost 1 base and 4 bases, there was a span of 16 bases. Germline assignment: CDR1 SGHTA and CDR2 FQGNSA. The CDR3 protein is CASSLVGGGAGTGELFF. The CDR3 DNA sequence: TGTGCCAGCAGCTTAGTGGGAGGGGGGGCGGGCACCGGGGAGCTGTTTTTT.

A word on this clone: Compared with germline, one end of the junction differs, possibly owing to a read error. The V gene is TRBV7-9, the J gene TRBJ1-2; D uncertain. This CDR3 is built from 14 residues. The germline gives CDR1 SEHNR, CDR2 FQNEAQ (reference sequence). CDR3 amino acids: CASSVAGEAYGYTF. In nucleotides, the CDR3 is TGTGCCAGCAGCGTAGCCGGGGAGGCCTATGGCTACACCTTC.

This sequence joins TRBV28 and TRBJ1-1, with 8 nucleotides matching TRBD1. The germline V gene has CDR1 MDHEN and CDR2 SYDVKM. The CDR3 sequence is 12 residues long. The ends lost 6 bases at V and 9 bases at J; junction bases unmatched: 6. In DNA form, the CDR3 reads TGTGCCAGCAGCCCCGGGACAGGAAAAGCTTTCTTT. As protein: CASSPGTGKAFF.

This sequence joins TRBV28 and TRBJ1-5; 7 bases are a match to TRBD1. Losses at the gene ends were 6 bases for V and 6 bases for J; bases not matched to a gene: 11. CDR1 and CDR2 (germline): MDHEN, SYDVKM. This CDR3 is built from 15 residues. The DNA for the CDR3 is TGTGCCAGCAGCTTCGGGACAGTAATTTTTCAGCCCCAGCATTTT. It translates to CASSFGTVIFQPQHF.